This is a list of T cell receptor beta chains from one sample in a study of shared clonotypes between healthy human individuals. The method was immunoSEQ multiplex PCR; TCRdb's version includes in-frame clones alone and lacks a portion of them. The sample yields roughly 2 million clones, 90% to 97% seen once. The sequencing input was naive CD4+ T cells sorted from blood. The receptors stem from a man younger than 30 in good health. Both conserved end residues are part of each CDR3. The D gene is left open where the match is weak. Where a row states a size, it is once, few, many or the class of an expanded clone; other rows omit it.

clone size,D gene,J gene,V gene,CDR3 protein,CDR3 DNA
-,-,TRBJ2-3,TRBV18,CASSPRIPDTQYF,TGTGCCAGCTCACCCAGGATTCCCGATACGCAGTATTTT
-,TRBD1,TRBJ1-6,TRBV5-1,CASSLTGTGNNSPLHF,TGCGCCAGCAGCTTGACGGGGACAGGGAATAATTCACCCCTCCACTTT
few,TRBD1,TRBJ1-5,TRBV19,CASSIHVTGGVQPQHF,TGTGCCAGTAGTATTCACGTTACAGGGGGCGTTCAGCCCCAGCATTTT
few,TRBD1,TRBJ1-2,TRBV30,CAWSPTGTVYGYTF,TGTGCCTGGAGTCCTACCGGGACAGTCTATGGCTACACCTTC
-,-,TRBJ2-5,TRBV7-7,CASSLGGVQETQYF,TGTGCTAGCAGCTTAGGAGGGGTCCAAGAGACCCAGTACTTC
-,-,TRBJ2-1,TRBV18,CASSPMTTGEQFF,TGTGCCAGCTCACCCATGACGACGGGGGAGCAGTTCTTC
-,TRBD2,TRBJ2-1,TRBV27,CASIASGGTYNEQFF,TGTGCCAGCATCGCTAGCGGAGGGACCTACAATGAGCAGTTCTTC
-,-,TRBJ2-7,TRBV10-3,CAISDVINHEQYF,TGTGCCATCAGTGATGTCATAAATCACGAGCAGTACTTC
-,TRBD1,TRBJ2-2,TRBV5-1,CASSLRDSPNTGELFF,TGCGCCAGCAGCTTACGGGACAGCCCAAACACCGGGGAGCTGTTTTTT
-,TRBD1,TRBJ2-7,TRBV20-1,CSANTGTGFF,TGCAGTGCAAACACCGGGACAGGGTTCTTC
once,TRBD1,TRBJ2-7,TRBV9,CASSARQGSYEQYF,TGTGCCAGCAGCGCCCGACAGGGATCCTACGAGCAGTACTTC
-,-,TRBJ2-2,TRBV7-9,CASSFAGRGNTGELFF,TGTGCCAGCAGCTTCGCCGGACGTGGGAACACCGGGGAGCTGTTTTTT
-,TRBD2,TRBJ2-1,TRBV28,CASSFQRGTYVYEQFF,TGTGCCAGCAGTTTCCAGCGGGGGACGTATGTCTATGAGCAGTTCTTC
-,-,TRBJ1-1,TRBV27,CASSFRWEGTEAFF,TGTGCCAGCAGTTTTCGCTGGGAGGGCACTGAAGCTTTCTTT
-,-,TRBJ1-1,TRBV7-9,CASSLRRGTEAFF,TGTGCCAGCAGCCTCCGGAGGGGGACTGAAGCTTTCTTT
-,-,TRBJ1-6,TRBV30,CAWSRGSNSPLHF,TGTGCCTGGAGTCGTGGGTCTAATTCACCCCTCCACTTT
once,TRBD2,TRBJ2-1,TRBV7-9,CASSPERGGGGEQFF,TGTGCCAGCAGCCCGGAGCGGGGAGGAGGTGGTGAGCAGTTCTTC
-,-,TRBJ1-6,TRBV7-2,CASSLARDLNSPLHF,TGTGCCAGCAGCTTAGCCCGGGACCTTAATTCACCCCTCCACTTT
-,-,TRBJ1-6,TRBV30,CAWSPGTSSPLHF,TGTGCCTGGAGTCCAGGAACGAGTTCACCCCTCCACTTT
-,TRBD2,TRBJ2-3,TRBV7-2,CASSFSGNFGSDTQYF,TGTGCCAGCAGCTTCAGCGGGAACTTTGGTTCAGATACGCAGTATTTT
-,TRBD1,TRBJ1-5,TRBV30,CAWSGGQASNQPQHF,TGTGCCTGGAGTGGGGGACAGGCTAGCAATCAGCCCCAGCATTTT
-,-,TRBJ2-7,TRBV28,CASSRNNYEQYF,TGTGCCAGCAGCCGTAACAACTACGAGCAGTACTTC
-,-,TRBJ1-4,TRBV9,CASSVAPEPEKLFF,TGTGCCAGCAGCGTAGCTCCCGAACCCGAAAAACTGTTTTTT
-,-,TRBJ2-5,TRBV6-1,CASQIGTTQETQYF,TGTGCCAGCCAAATCGGGACAACTCAAGAGACCCAGTACTTC
once,TRBD1,TRBJ2-2,TRBV7-9,CASSEGAQELFF,TGTGCCAGCAGCGAGGGGGCCCAGGAGCTGTTTTTT
-,TRBD2,TRBJ2-7,TRBV6-6,CASSSWTSGTYEQYF,TGTGCCAGCAGTTCCTGGACTAGCGGAACCTACGAGCAGTACTTC
once,-,TRBJ1-1,TRBV19,CASSIGQGGTEAFF,TGTGCCAGTAGTATCGGGCAGGGTGGAACTGAAGCTTTCTTT
-,-,TRBJ1-2,TRBV18,CASSPQSNYGYTF,TGTGCCAGCTCACCCCAGTCTAACTATGGCTACACCTTC
-,-,TRBJ2-3,TRBV5-4,CASSLAGRTDTQYF,TGTGCCAGCAGCTTGGCGGGCCGCACAGATACGCAGTATTTT
-,-,TRBJ2-2,TRBV7-8,CASRGRTGELFF,TGTGCCAGCAGGGGACGCACCGGGGAGCTGTTTTTT
once,TRBD1,TRBJ2-5,TRBV2,CASSQTGTGETQYF,TGTGCCAGCAGCCAAACCGGGACAGGCGAGACCCAGTACTTC
once,TRBD2,TRBJ2-5,TRBV13,CASSSRTSGTQETQYF,TGTGCCAGCAGCTCCAGGACTAGCGGGACACAAGAGACCCAGTACTTC
once,-,TRBJ1-6,TRBV30,CAWSVMVGRRPDNSPLHF,TGTGCCTGGAGTGTAATGGTGGGACGGCGCCCAGATAATTCACCCCTCCACTTT
-,TRBD1,TRBJ1-4,TRBV7-9,CASSGTDFNEKLFF,TGTGCCAGCAGCGGGACAGACTTTAATGAAAAACTGTTTTTT
-,TRBD2,TRBJ2-1,TRBV9,CASSVGLAGTREQFF,TGTGCCAGCAGCGTAGGGCTAGCGGGTACTAGGGAGCAGTTCTTC
-,-,TRBJ2-7,TRBV5-4,CASSLAGPYEQYF,TGTGCCAGCAGCTTGGCGGGACCCTACGAGCAGTACTTC
-,TRBD1,TRBJ2-1,TRBV19,CASTAGTDINEQFF,TGTGCCAGTACGGCAGGGACAGACATCAATGAGCAGTTCTTC
-,-,TRBJ2-2,TRBV6-6,CASSPWDTGELFF,TGTGCCAGCAGCCCCTGGGACACCGGGGAGCTGTTTTTT
-,-,TRBJ2-1,TRBV7-9,CASSPGERWDEQFF,TGTGCCAGCAGCCCCGGTGAAAGGTGGGATGAGCAGTTCTTC
-,TRBD2,TRBJ2-5,TRBV2,CASRAWTSGVAETQYF,TGTGCCAGCCGGGCCTGGACTAGCGGGGTTGCGGAGACCCAGTACTTC
-,-,TRBJ2-7,TRBV5-1,CASSLDDLGEQYF,TGCGCCAGCAGCTTGGACGACCTGGGCGAGCAGTACTTC
-,TRBD2,TRBJ2-7,TRBV5-1,CASSLDRGWERLSGRYEQYF,TGCGCCAGCAGCTTGGATAGGGGTTGGGAGCGCCTTAGCGGGAGATACGAGCAGTACTTC
-,-,TRBJ1-1,TRBV28,CASSLYRAEAFF,TGTGCCAGCAGTTTATATCGGGCTGAAGCTTTCTTT
-,-,TRBJ1-2,TRBV30,CAWKRPGLYGYTF,TGTGCCTGGAAACGTCCAGGGCTCTATGGCTACACCTTC
-,-,TRBJ2-2,TRBV7-7,CASSSIEGRELFF,TGTGCTAGCAGTTCTATTGAAGGGAGGGAGCTGTTTTTT
-,TRBD1,TRBJ2-7,TRBV12-5,CASGPRDRGGYEQYF,TGTGCTAGTGGACCTCGGGACAGGGGGGGTTACGAGCAGTACTTC
-,-,TRBJ2-7,TRBV21-1,CASSKVGNHEQYF,TGTGCCAGCAGCAAAGTGGGGAACCACGAGCAGTACTTC
-,TRBD2,TRBJ2-2,TRBV9,CASSVRTSGIPGELFF,TGTGCCAGCAGCGTTCGGACTAGCGGGATCCCCGGGGAGCTGTTTTTT
-,-,TRBJ2-7,TRBV19,CASSIAPGYEQYF,TGTGCCAGTAGTATAGCACCAGGCTACGAGCAGTACTTC
-,TRBD1,TRBJ2-2,TRBV7-9,CASSPGQVVTGELFF,TGTGCCAGCAGCCCTGGACAGGTCGTGACCGGGGAGCTGTTTTTT
-,TRBD2,TRBJ2-5,TRBV4-1,CASSQEPGASGRARETQYF,TGCGCCAGCAGCCAAGAACCCGGGGCTAGCGGGAGGGCCCGCGAGACCCAGTACTTC
-,-,TRBJ2-5,TRBV7-3,CASTPRGSDTGRETQYF,TGTGCCAGCACCCCACGGGGCTCGGATACGGGGAGAGAGACCCAGTACTTC
-,-,TRBJ2-7,TRBV6-5,CASSYSGRTVYNEQYF,TGTGCCAGCAGTTACTCGGGAAGGACAGTCTATAACGAGCAGTACTTC
-,-,TRBJ2-7,TRBV29-1,CSVTGHLNSYEQYF,TGCAGCGTAACGGGACACCTGAACTCCTACGAGCAGTACTTC
-,TRBD1,TRBJ2-5,TRBV19,CASSIRQGVKETQYF,TGTGCCAGTAGTATTAGACAGGGCGTAAAAGAGACCCAGTACTTC
-,TRBD2,TRBJ2-6,TRBV5-1,CASSGGGSGANVLTF,TGCGCCAGCAGCGGCGGGGGCTCTGGGGCCAACGTCCTGACTTTC
once,-,TRBJ1-2,TRBV5-4,CASSLDRPLGYTF,TGTGCCAGCAGCTTGGACAGGCCCCTTGGCTACACCTTC